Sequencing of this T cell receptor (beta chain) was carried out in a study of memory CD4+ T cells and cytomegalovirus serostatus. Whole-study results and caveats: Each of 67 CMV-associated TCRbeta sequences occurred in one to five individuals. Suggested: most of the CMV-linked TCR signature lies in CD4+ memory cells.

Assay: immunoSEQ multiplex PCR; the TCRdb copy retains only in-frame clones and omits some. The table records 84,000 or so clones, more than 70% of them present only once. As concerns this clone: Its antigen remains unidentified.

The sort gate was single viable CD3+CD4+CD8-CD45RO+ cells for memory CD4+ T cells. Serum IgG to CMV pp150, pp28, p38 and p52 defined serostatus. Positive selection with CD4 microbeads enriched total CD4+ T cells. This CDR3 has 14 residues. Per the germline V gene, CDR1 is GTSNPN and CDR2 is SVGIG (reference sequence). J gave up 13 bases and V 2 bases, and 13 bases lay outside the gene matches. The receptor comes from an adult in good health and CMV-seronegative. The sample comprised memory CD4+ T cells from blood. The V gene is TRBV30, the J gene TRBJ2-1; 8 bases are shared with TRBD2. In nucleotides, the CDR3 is TGTGCCTGGAGTCCAGTCGGGGGGGCCGGGGATCAGTTCTTC. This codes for CAWSPVGGAGDQFF.